This T cell receptor (beta chain) was recovered during a study of pediatric ulcerative colitis (dated by TCRdb to about 2019). Study-wide context: Pancolitis was present in over 5 ulcerative colitis patients and left-sided colitis in two, and histology consistent with ulcerative colitis was found in all of these patients. The Pediatric Ulcerative Colitis Activity Index classified two patients as having mild disease, several as having moderate disease and three as having acute severe colitis. From nine newly diagnosed, treatment-naive pediatric ulcerative colitis patients and a few non-IBD control children, paired blood and rectal samples were collected. On the study overall, not on this receptor specifically: For technical reasons, the blood samples of two patients yielded substantially fewer templates, so those samples were excluded from the blood-rectal overlap analysis. A couple of rectal CDR3 clonotypes were found in every ulcerative colitis patient but in no control. Autologous blood-rectal clonal overlap was significantly higher in ulcerative colitis patients than in controls, suggesting increased T cell trafficking to inflamed tissue. Because repertoires came from total lymphocyte DNA, patterns in rare subsets such as regulatory T cells may not be reflected. The healthy control group was small, with only four individuals. Controls, mild-moderate and acute severe colitis patients were separated by rectal repertoire features, and reduced rectal diversity due to clonal expansions was observed in acute severe colitis.

For this clone: What this receptor recognizes is not known. No base-level quality is on record; no much larger clone is a single base apart.

Rearranged CDR3 beta regions were amplified from genomic DNA with multiplex V and J primers using the immunoSEQ TRB Survey service. Survey-level sequencing depth of up to 500,000 reads per sample was used to keep depth equal across samples. Libraries were purified, pooled and sequenced on Illumina technology. On the study's bioinformatics: immunoSEQ online tools were used for productive clonality, sample overlap, pairwise scatters, CDR3 beta length, V/D/J gene usage and productiveness. Alongside Shannon and Simpson indices, calculated diversity was computed as the number of unique rearrangements divided by total templates, multiplied by 100. Principal component analysis used the R prcomp function and ggbiplot package on Z-score normalized data. Morisita's index was used to quantify blood-rectal clonal overlap within each subject. The table comes from immuneACCESS by way of TCRdb, which keeps in-frame sequences with V and J called. Part of the clones is missing from these tables; in studies checked, under half for an unresolved V gene and the rest for unknown reasons. V and J calls and clone size follow that table, whereas D and trimming were derived from the DNA. The sample table lists tens of thousands of clones, 86% of them with a count of one. The ten top clones hold about 3.5% of the sample.

No immunosuppressive medication had been given to the ulcerative colitis patients before the diagnostic colonoscopy. A blood sample was drawn at the time of the colonoscopy. The Wizard kit (Promega) was used to extract genomic DNA from the blood and intestinal samples. The V and J ends are trimmed by 5 bases and 0 bases, leaving 8 bases between them. The cysteine opens and the phenylalanine closes a CDR3 of 14 amino acids. Only the CDR3 DNA stays, 42 bases, in frame from base 1. Sequences MNHNY (CDR1) and SVGAGI (CDR2) are obtained from the germline V gene (reference sequence). The sequence links TRBV6-6 to TRBJ1-5; a tentative D match to TRBD1 spans 5 bases. The clonotype originates from a boy under 18 with severe ulcerative colitis. What was sequenced was blood. The DNA is as follows: TGTGCCAGCAGTCTTGACAGTAGCAATCAGCCCCAGCATTTT. It codes for CASSLDSSNQPQHF.